This T cell receptor beta chain was retrieved from a study of blood T cell repertoires in COVID-19. Turning to the study itself: From T cells, B-cell-depleted T cells, or PBMCs came the material, which was cDNA or gDNA.

CDR1 is MNHEY and CDR2 is SVGAGI in the germline V gene. The CDR3 sequence is 12 residues long. Trimming at V came to 7 bases and at J to 6 bases, leaving 4 bases not matched to a gene. The method was immunoSEQ multiplex PCR; TCRdb's version includes in-frame clones alone and lacks a portion of them. The table lists 200,000 to 250,000 clones, approximately 89% of them singletons, with 4% to 5.5% in the top ten. The TCR was taken from a woman in her thirties or forties with acute or convalescent COVID-19. Sequenced input: peripheral blood. The chain has TRBV6-5 and TRBJ1-2, with 8 bases identical to TRBD1. This CDR3 reads CASTLDRDGYTF. CDR3 in DNA: TGTGCCAGCACCCTGGACAGGGATGGCTACACCTTC.